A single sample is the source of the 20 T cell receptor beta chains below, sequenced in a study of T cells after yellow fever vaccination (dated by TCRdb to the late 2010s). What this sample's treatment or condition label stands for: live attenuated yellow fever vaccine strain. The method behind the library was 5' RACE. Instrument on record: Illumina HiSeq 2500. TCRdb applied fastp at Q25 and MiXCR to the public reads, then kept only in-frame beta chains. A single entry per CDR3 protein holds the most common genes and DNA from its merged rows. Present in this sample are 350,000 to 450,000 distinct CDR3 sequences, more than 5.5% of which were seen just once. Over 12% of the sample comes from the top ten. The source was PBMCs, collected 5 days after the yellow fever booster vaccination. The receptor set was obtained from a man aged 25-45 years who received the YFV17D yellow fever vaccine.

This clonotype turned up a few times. The CDR3, as DNA: TGCAGTGCTTCATCGGGACAGACAAACACCGGGGAGCTGTTTTTT. Its protein product is CSASSGQTNTGELFF. The V and J genes are TRBV20-1 and TRBJ2-2; 7 nucleotides align to TRBD1. Germline V gene lookup returns CDR1 DFQATT and CDR2 SNEGSKA (reference sequence). This CDR3 is built from 15 residues. The junction had 8 bases not matched to a gene; V was cut back by 5 bases and J by 2 bases.

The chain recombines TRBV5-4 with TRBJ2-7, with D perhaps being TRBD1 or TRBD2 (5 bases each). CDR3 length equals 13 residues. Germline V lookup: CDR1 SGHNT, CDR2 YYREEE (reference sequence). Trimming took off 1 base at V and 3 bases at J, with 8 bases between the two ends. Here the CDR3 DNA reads TGTGCCAGCAGCTTGAGGGGAGTCTACGAGCAGTACTTC. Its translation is CASSLRGVYEQYF.

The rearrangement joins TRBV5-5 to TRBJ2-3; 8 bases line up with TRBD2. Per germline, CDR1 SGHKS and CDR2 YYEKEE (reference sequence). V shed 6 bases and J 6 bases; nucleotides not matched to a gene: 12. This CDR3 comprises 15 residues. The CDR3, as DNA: TGTGCCAGCACCCTTGGGCCAGCGGGAGACGATACGCAGTATTTT. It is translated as CASTLGPAGDDTQYF.

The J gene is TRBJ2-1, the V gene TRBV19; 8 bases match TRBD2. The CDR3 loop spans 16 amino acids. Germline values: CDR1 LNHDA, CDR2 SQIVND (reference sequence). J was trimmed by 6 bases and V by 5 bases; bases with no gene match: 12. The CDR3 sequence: CASSPGGDGRGNEQFF. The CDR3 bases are TGTGCCAGTAGTCCCGGGGGTGACGGGAGGGGCAATGAGCAGTTCTTC. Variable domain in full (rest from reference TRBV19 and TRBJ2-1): DGGITQSPKYLFRKEGQNVTLSCEQNLNHDAMYWYRQDPGQGLRLIYYSQIVNDFQKGDIAEGYSVSREKKESFPLTVTSAQKNPTAFYLCASSPGGDGRGNEQFFGPGTRLTVL.

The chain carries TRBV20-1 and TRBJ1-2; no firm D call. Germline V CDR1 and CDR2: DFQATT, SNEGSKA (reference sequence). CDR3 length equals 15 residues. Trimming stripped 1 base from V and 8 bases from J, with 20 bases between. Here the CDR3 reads CSARGSGRTREGYTF. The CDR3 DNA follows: TGCAGTGCTAGAGGTTCCGGGAGGACGAGGGAGGGCTACACCTTC.

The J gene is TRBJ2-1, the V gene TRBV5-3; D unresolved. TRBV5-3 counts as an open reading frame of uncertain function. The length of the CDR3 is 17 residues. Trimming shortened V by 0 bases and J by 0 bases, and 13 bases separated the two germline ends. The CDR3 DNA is TGTGCCAGAAGCTTGGCCCGTCCAGAAAGCTCCTACAATGAGCAGTTCTTC. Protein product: CARSLARPESSYNEQFF.

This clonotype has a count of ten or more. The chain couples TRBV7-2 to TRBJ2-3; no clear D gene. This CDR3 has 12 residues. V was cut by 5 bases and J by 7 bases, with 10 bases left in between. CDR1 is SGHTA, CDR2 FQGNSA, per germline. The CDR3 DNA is TGTGCCAGCAGCCGACTCGCCTATACGCAGTATTTT. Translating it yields CASSRLAYTQYF.

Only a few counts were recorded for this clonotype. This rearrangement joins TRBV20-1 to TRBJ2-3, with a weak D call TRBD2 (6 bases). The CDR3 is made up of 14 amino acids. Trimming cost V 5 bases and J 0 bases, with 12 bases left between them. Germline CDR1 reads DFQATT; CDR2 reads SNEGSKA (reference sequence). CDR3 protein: CSAWTTSSTDTQYF. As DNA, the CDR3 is TGCAGTGCTTGGACTACCTCTAGCACAGATACGCAGTATTTT.

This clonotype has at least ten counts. CDR3: CAWSKESYEQYF. Written as DNA, the CDR3 is TGTGCCTGGAGTAAAGAGTCCTACGAGCAGTACTTC. The chain joins TRBV30 to TRBJ2-7; the D is unclear. The CDR3 is 12 residues long. The V gene lost 2 bases and the J gene lost 1 base, with 6 bases spanning the gap. Germline V gene lookup returns CDR1 GTSNPN and CDR2 SVGIG (reference sequence).

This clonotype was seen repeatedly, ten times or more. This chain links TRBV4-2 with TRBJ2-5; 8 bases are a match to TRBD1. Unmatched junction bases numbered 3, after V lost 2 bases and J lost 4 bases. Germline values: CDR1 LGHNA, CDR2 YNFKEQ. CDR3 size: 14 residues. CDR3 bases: TGTGCCAGCAGCCAACTACAGGGGGGAGAGACCCAGTACTTC. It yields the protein CASSQLQGGETQYF.

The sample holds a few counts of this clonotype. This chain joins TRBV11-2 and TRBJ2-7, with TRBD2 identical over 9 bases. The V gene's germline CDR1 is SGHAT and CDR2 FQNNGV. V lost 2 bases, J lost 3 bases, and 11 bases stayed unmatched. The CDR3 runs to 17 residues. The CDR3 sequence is CASSLSSGSQFFYEQYF. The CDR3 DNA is TGTGCCAGCAGCTTAAGTAGCGGGAGCCAGTTCTTCTACGAGCAGTACTTC.

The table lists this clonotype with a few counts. The CDR3 nucleotides are TGTGCCAGCACCAACAGTGCTGGGGCCAACGTCCTGACTTTC. This codes for CASTNSAGANVLTF. The chain has TRBV6-1 and TRBJ2-6; D is ambiguous. The CDR3 totals 14 residues. V lost 7 bases, J lost 2 bases, and 9 bases lay in between. CDR1 MNHNS and CDR2 SASEGT come from the germline V gene.

The CDR3 sequence: CASSSGSVKVYGYTF. The CDR3 DNA is TGTGCCAGCAGTTCAGGTTCGGTGAAGGTTTATGGCTACACCTTC. The rearrangement uses TRBV6-5 and TRBJ1-2; D ambiguous. CDR3 length: 15 residues. Germline V gives CDR1 MNHEY, CDR2 SVGAGI. V lost 4 bases and J 5 bases, leaving 17 bases between the germline ends.

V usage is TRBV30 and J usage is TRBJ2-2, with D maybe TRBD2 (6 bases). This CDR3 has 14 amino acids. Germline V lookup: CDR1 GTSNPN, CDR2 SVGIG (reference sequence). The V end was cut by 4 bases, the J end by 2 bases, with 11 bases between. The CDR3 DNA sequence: TGTGCCTGGATGGTGGGGGGAAACACCGGGGAGCTGTTTTTT. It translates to CAWMVGGNTGELFF.

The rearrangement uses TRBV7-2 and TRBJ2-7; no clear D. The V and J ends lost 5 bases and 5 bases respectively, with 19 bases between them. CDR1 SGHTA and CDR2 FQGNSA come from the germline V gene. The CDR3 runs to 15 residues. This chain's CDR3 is CASSALAVFPNEQYF. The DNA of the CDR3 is TGTGCCAGCAGCGCTCTGGCCGTGTTTCCGAACGAGCAGTACTTC. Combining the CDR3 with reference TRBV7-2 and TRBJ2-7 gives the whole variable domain GAGVSQSPSNKVTEKGKDVELRCDPISGHTALYWYRQSLGQGLEFLIYFQGNSAPDKSGLPSDRFSAERTGGSVSTLTIQRTQQEDSAVYLCASSALAVFPNEQYFGPGTRLTVT.

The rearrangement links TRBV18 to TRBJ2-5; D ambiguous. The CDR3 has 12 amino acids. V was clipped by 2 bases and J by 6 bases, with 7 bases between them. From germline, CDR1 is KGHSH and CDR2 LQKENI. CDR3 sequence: CASSPTEKTQYF. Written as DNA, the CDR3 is TGTGCCAGCTCACCAACGGAAAAGACCCAGTACTTC.

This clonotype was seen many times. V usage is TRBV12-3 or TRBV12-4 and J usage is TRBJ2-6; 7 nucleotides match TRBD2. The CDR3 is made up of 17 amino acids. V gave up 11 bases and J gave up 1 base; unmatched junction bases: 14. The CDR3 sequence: CAGGGFGGKSGANVLTF. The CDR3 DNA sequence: TGTGCCGGGGGGGGTTTTGGAGGGAAATCTGGGGCCAACGTCCTGACTTTC.

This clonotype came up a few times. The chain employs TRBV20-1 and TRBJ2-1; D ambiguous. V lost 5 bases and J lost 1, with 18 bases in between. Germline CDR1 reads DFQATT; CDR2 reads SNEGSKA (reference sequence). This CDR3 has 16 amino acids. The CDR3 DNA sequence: TGCAGTGCTCGTAGTTACGTTGGCGAATCCTACAATGAGCAGTTCTTC. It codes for CSARSYVGESYNEQFF.

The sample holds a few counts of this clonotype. CDR3 residues: CASTWGGNTGELFF. CDR3 bases: TGTGCCAGCACCTGGGGCGGGAACACCGGGGAGCTGTTTTTT. The chain is built from TRBV5-8 and TRBJ2-2; the D gene is possibly TRBD1 (5 bases). Trimming removed 6 bases at V and 1 base at J, with 10 bases between. Germline CDR1 SGHTS, CDR2 YDEGEE. The CDR3 contains 14 residues.

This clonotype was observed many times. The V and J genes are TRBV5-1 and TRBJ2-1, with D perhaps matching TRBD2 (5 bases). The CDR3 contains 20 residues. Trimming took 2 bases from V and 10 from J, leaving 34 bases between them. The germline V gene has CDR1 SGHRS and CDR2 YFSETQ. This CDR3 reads CASSFENYEGFGMVPREQFF. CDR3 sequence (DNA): TGCGCCAGCAGCTTCGAAAACTATGAAGGGTTCGGGATGGTGCCCAGAGAGCAGTTCTTC.